These T cell receptor beta chains were read from a single sample in a study of blood T cell repertoires in COVID-19. Clones were sequenced by immunoSEQ multiplex PCR, and TCRdb holds only the in-frame ones, with some missing. The sample carries about 300,000 clones, just over 85% recorded once. Sequenced input: PBMCs or T cells enriched from blood (not recorded which). The receptors originated from a young man who had recovered from COVID-19. Both conserved end residues are part of each CDR3. The order of the fields is CDR3 DNA, CDR3 protein, V gene, J gene, D gene. D genes are given only for firm matches.

cdr3_nt: TGTGCCAGCAGGGGAAGGAGGTGGGACAGGGGTGACTCTAGCTACGAGCAGTACTTC
cdr3_aa: CASRGRRWDRGDSSYEQYF
v_call: TRBV28
j_call: TRBJ2-7
d_call: TRBD1

cdr3_nt: TGTGCCAGCAACTATCTGGGTGGTGAGCCCCAGCATTTT
cdr3_aa: CASNYLGGEPQHF
v_call: TRBV2
j_call: TRBJ1-5
d_call: NA

cdr3_nt: TGTGCCAGCAGCCCGCGGACTAGCGGGGGATACAATGAGCAGTTCTTC
cdr3_aa: CASSPRTSGGYNEQFF
v_call: TRBV11-3
j_call: TRBJ2-1
d_call: TRBD2

cdr3_nt: TGTGCCAGCAGCCCCGGACAGGCCCAAGAGACCCAGTACTTC
cdr3_aa: CASSPGQAQETQYF
v_call: TRBV14
j_call: TRBJ2-5
d_call: TRBD1

cdr3_nt: TGTGCCAGTAGTATGGGCCAGAGAGCGGGAGAGATGAATGAGCAGTTCTTC
cdr3_aa: CASSMGQRAGEMNEQFF
v_call: TRBV19
j_call: TRBJ2-1
d_call: TRBD2

cdr3_nt: TGTGCCAGCAGTTTGATAGGGGCGTATGGCTACACCTTC
cdr3_aa: CASSLIGAYGYTF
v_call: TRBV28
j_call: TRBJ1-2
d_call: NA

cdr3_nt: TGTGCCAGCACTCCCCAGGAAGGCCAAAAACTGTTTTTT
cdr3_aa: CASTPQEGQKLFF
v_call: TRBV7-6
j_call: TRBJ1-4
d_call: NA

cdr3_nt: TGTGCCAGCAGCCCCGAGCGGGGCTACAATGAGCAGTTCTTC
cdr3_aa: CASSPERGYNEQFF
v_call: TRBV6-4
j_call: TRBJ2-1
d_call: TRBD2

cdr3_nt: TGTGCCAGTAGTATATCTAGCGCACAAGAGACCCAGTACTTC
cdr3_aa: CASSISSAQETQYF
v_call: TRBV19
j_call: TRBJ2-5
d_call: NA

cdr3_nt: TGTGCTTGGGGCGTATCGTCAATTGGCTACACCTTC
cdr3_aa: CAWGVSSIGYTF
v_call: TRBV7-2
j_call: TRBJ1-2
d_call: NA

cdr3_nt: TGCGCCAGCAGCCAAGGGAGGGATCAGCCCCAGCATTTT
cdr3_aa: CASSQGRDQPQHF
v_call: TRBV4-1
j_call: TRBJ1-5
d_call: NA

cdr3_nt: TGTGCCACCAGTGATTTCCCCGGGACAGGCTCCTACAATGAGCAGTTCTTC
cdr3_aa: CATSDFPGTGSYNEQFF
v_call: TRBV24-1
j_call: TRBJ2-1
d_call: TRBD1